A selection of T cell receptor beta chains follows, all from one sample in a study of T cell changes during pregnancy in multiple sclerosis. Measured with immunoSEQ multiplex PCR; TCRdb has only the in-frame clones, and not every one. The sample has roughly 30,000 clones, around 90% seen once; the top ten hold approximately 5%. The sample consisted of CD8+ T cells from peripheral blood mononuclear cells, taken in the first trimester of pregnancy. These receptors all stem from a female donor with multiple sclerosis, enrolled in a pregnancy study. CDR3s include the opening cysteine and the closing phenylalanine or tryptophan. D genes are given only for firm matches. Clone size appears in some rows only: once, few, many, or a class for an expanded clone.

CDR3 length	V gene	clone size	D gene	J gene	CDR3 DNA	CDR3 protein
13	TRBV6-4	.	.	TRBJ2-3	TGTGCCACGAGTAGCGGTGACTCAGATACGCAGTATTTT	CATSSGDSDTQYF
17	TRBV19	once	.	TRBJ2-1	TGTGCCAGTAGTAGCCCCCCGACAGACGGATTTAGCAATGAGCAGTTCTTC	CASSSPPTDGFSNEQFF
16	TRBV30	once	.	TRBJ2-1	TGTGCCTGGAATAGTATTCGGCGGGCCAACTACAATGAGCAGTTCTTC	CAWNSIRRANYNEQFF
14	TRBV10-3	.	TRBD1	TRBJ2-7	TGTGCCATCAATCGACAGGGCAGCTCCTACGAGCAGTACTTC	CAINRQGSSYEQYF
19	TRBV18	.	TRBD2	TRBJ2-2	TGTGCCAGCTCACCCTTCCTGGCACTAGCGGGAAATAACACCGGGGAGCTGTTTTTT	CASSPFLALAGNNTGELFF
14	TRBV27	.	.	TRBJ2-1	TGTGCCAGCAGTTTCGTATCACAGGGCAATGAGCAGTTCTTC	CASSFVSQGNEQFF
14	TRBV6-6	.	.	TRBJ2-1	TGTGCCAGCAGTAGCGGAAGCTCCTACAATGAGCAGTTCTTC	CASSSGSSYNEQFF
15	TRBV19	.	.	TRBJ1-1	TGTGCCAGTACCCCAAACCCAGGGGACGACACTGAAGCTTTCTTT	CASTPNPGDDTEAFF
16	TRBV5-4	.	TRBD2	TRBJ2-1	TGTGCCAGCAGCTTGGCTCCGGGACTAGTCCACAATGAGCAGTTCTTC	CASSLAPGLVHNEQFF
15	TRBV6-4	once	TRBD2	TRBJ2-1	TGTGCCAGCGCTGCGGGCGGGAGCTCCTACAATGAGCAGTTCTTC	CASAAGGSSYNEQFF
15	TRBV25-1	.	.	TRBJ1-1	TGTGCCAGCAGTGGTGCAGTCCCCCCGAACACTGAAGCTTTCTTT	CASSGAVPPNTEAFF
16	TRBV7-2	.	TRBD2	TRBJ2-7	TGTGCCAGCAGCTTATTCTCGGGACTAGCGGGAGTTGAGCAGTACTTC	CASSLFSGLAGVEQYF
13	TRBV19	few	TRBD1	TRBJ1-2	TGTGCCAGTAGCCCCGGACAGGGGTATGGCTACACCTTC	CASSPGQGYGYTF
15	TRBV5-1	once	.	TRBJ2-3	TGCGCCAGCAGCTTGGCTAGGACAGACGAAGATACGCAGTATTTT	CASSLARTDEDTQYF
17	TRBV28	.	TRBD2	TRBJ2-7	TGTGCCAGCAGTTTCAGACCGGGACTAGCGGGAGTCCGTGAGCAGTACTTC	CASSFRPGLAGVREQYF
17	TRBV27	once	.	TRBJ2-6	TGTGCCAGCAGTTTAGGCGTTCGGGGATCTGGGGCCAACGTCCTGACTTTC	CASSLGVRGSGANVLTF
12	TRBV10-3	once	.	TRBJ1-1	TGTGCCATCGGACAGCTGAACACTGAAGCTTTCTTT	CAIGQLNTEAFF
13	TRBV6-5	.	TRBD2	TRBJ2-1	TGTGCCAGCAGTTTGACTAGCGGCACCGAGCAGTTCTTC	CASSLTSGTEQFF
18	TRBV7-9	.	TRBD2	TRBJ2-2	TGTGCCAGCAGCTCCCCGGGACTAGCGGGACTGAACACCGGGGAGCTGTTTTTT	CASSSPGLAGLNTGELFF
15	TRBV9	.	TRBD1	TRBJ1-6	TGTGCCAGCAGCGCCTCCGGGACAGTAAATTCACCCCTCCACTTT	CASSASGTVNSPLHF
17	TRBV4-1	.	TRBD2	TRBJ2-1	TGCGCCAGCAGCCCACTAGCGGGAGAGGGGCCCCACAATGAGCAGTTCTTC	CASSPLAGEGPHNEQFF
15	TRBV29-1	.	TRBD1	TRBJ1-2	TGCAGCGTTGATGACAGGGCAATAGCTAACTATGGCTACACCTTC	CSVDDRAIANYGYTF
15	TRBV6-4	.	TRBD2	TRBJ2-3	TGTGCCAGCAGTGGAGGGACTAGCCACACAGATACGCAGTATTTT	CASSGGTSHTDTQYF
14	TRBV28	.	.	TRBJ1-5	TGTGCCAGCAGCCCCCGGGTCGAAGTTTCGCCCCAGCATTTT	CASSPRVEVSPQHF
13	TRBV5-5	.	.	TRBJ2-1	TGTGCCAGCAGCTCGCGCTCCTACAATGAGCAGTTCTTC	CASSSRSYNEQFF
13	TRBV11-2	.	TRBD1	TRBJ2-7	TGTGCCAGCGGGACAGGGACAACCTACGAGCAGTACTTC	CASGTGTTYEQYF
13	TRBV29-1	.	TRBD1	TRBJ2-7	TGCAGCGGGTTACAGGGGGCGAGCTACGAGCAGTACTTC	CSGLQGASYEQYF
15	TRBV29-1	.	TRBD1	TRBJ1-1	TGCAGCGTTGTCGGGACAGGGTCATTGAACACTGAAGCTTTCTTT	CSVVGTGSLNTEAFF
13	TRBV27	.	.	TRBJ2-7	TGTGCCAGCAGTTGGGCGGGTTCGCACGAGCAGTACTTC	CASSWAGSHEQYF